The text below deals with one T cell receptor (beta chain). Which antigen it targets is not known. Base qualities are not provided; no much larger clone lies one nucleotide away. The data belong to a study of somatic mutations in cytotoxic T cells in rheumatoid arthritis listed by TCRdb under 2017. For context, the study as a whole: Before any treatment started and right after they were diagnosed, patients gave peripheral blood samples (under 32 ml EDTA). Some V beta antibody-stained T-cell populations were flow-sorted on a FACSAria II or Sony SH800 at nearly 100% purity, and sorted V beta1+ cells also underwent TCRB sequencing. The study asked whether expanded CD8+ T-cell clones in newly diagnosed, untreated rheumatoid arthritis carry somatic mutations, and used TCRB deep sequencing to characterize clonality. TCRB deep sequencing covered about 60 patients with rheumatoid arthritis along with 15 to 25 healthy controls. Median age was essentially the same in the patient group and the control group. What the work shows at the level of the full study, not this receptor alone: The antigen targets of the expanded CD8+ clones were unknown, and absence from virus-specific databases did not rule out viral specificity. Healthy controls showed no age-related increase in CD8+ clonality, whereas patients did (Spearman r ≈ 0.49). In about an eighth of the roughly 65 patients, more than 20% of CD8+ cells belonged to the largest CD8+ clone, while several identical CD8+ TCRB sequences were shared between blood and synovial fluid. CD8+ T-cell clonality did not differ significantly between rheumatoid arthritis patients and age-matched healthy controls.

Sequencing of TCRB CDR3 was done on genomic DNA with the immunoSEQ assay. The paper's data handling went like this. Only a few patient CD8+ clones larger than 1% matched published virus-specific TCRB sequences when compared against them. The analyses included only productive TCRB rearrangements. Clonality was expressed as a Shannon entropy-based productive clonality index, with each clone defined by a unique TCRB CDR3 sequence. Repertoire overlap between two samples was calculated from the template counts of each clone relative to total templates per sample. V-gene usage measured by flow cytometry correlated with TCRB sequencing V-gene usage, with a Spearman r of approximately 0.57. Here the immuneACCESS table is served through TCRdb, limited to in-frame sequences with V and J called. Missing clones are a known gap in these copies; in checked studies unresolved V genes cover under half, and the rest lacks a known reason. V and J calls and clone size are copied from that table; D and trimming were computed from the DNA. The table for this sample lists some 20,000 clones; around four fifths of them were counted only once. About 15% of the sample is in the top ten clones.

Positive magnetic bead selection on an AutoMACS was used to isolate CD4+ and CD8+ cells, with flow cytometry used to check purity. Initial screening for clonal expansions relied on flow cytometry with a TCR V beta antibody panel, after which sorted CD8+ fractions underwent TCRB deep sequencing for characterization. Ficoll-Paque PLUS density gradient separation was used to isolate peripheral blood mononuclear cells. DNA was extracted from CD4-enriched, CD8-enriched or PBMC samples with Nucleospin Tissue or Tissue XS kits and quantified with a Qubit 2.0 fluorometer. This clonotype originated in an adult with rheumatoid arthritis. The specimen was CD8+ T cells sorted from blood.

The CDR3 in this case is CASCPPGGSEAFF. The DNA is as follows: TGTGCCAGCTGTCCCCCAGGGGGCTCTGAAGCTTTCTTT. This chain is built from TRBV6-5 and TRBJ1-1; 8 bases in between match TRBD1. V lost 8 bases and J lost 6 bases, and the count of bases not matched to a germline gene is 8. The germline V gene provides CDR1 MNHEY and CDR2 SVGAGI. From its cysteine to its phenylalanine, the CDR3 spans 13 amino acids. The entry retains the CDR3 DNA only, 39 bases that are in frame from base 1.